This is a list of T cell receptor beta chains from one sample in a study of neurological immune-mediated disorders. TCRdb independently ran MiXCR on the 5' RACE reads; one entry per CDR3 protein. The sample holds tens of thousands of distinct CDR3 sequences; roughly 23% are singletons and the top ten take 20% to 30%. The sequencing input was PBMCs. Receptors originate from a woman in her 70s in good health. The CDR3 runs from the conserved cysteine through the conserved F or W. Each record gives: J gene, V gene, clone size, D gene, CDR3 DNA, CDR3 protein. The D gene is left open where the match is weak. Clone size is not always given. Where it is, it says once, few, many or a class for expanded clones.

>TRBJ1-1|TRBV19|-|TRBD1
TGTGCCAGTAGTATCGGGTACGACCAGGGGGGACTGATGAACACTGAAGCTTTCTTT
CASSIGYDQGGLMNTEAFF
>TRBJ2-3|TRBV5-1|many|-
TGCGCCAGCAATGGGGAATGGGGCACAGATACGCAGTATTTT
CASNGEWGTDTQYF
>TRBJ2-1|TRBV7-2|many|TRBD2
TGTGCCAGCAGCTTAGAAGCGTGGACTAGCGGGACCAATGAGCAGTTCTTC
CASSLEAWTSGTNEQFF
>TRBJ2-3|TRBV14|few|-
TGTGCCAGCAGCCAAGACAAACGGGGACGCGGCACAGATACGCAGTATTTT
CASSQDKRGRGTDTQYF
>TRBJ1-4|TRBV20-1|many|-
TGCAGTGCTAGAGATCGGGTTTTTGCAACTAATGAAAAACTGTTTTTT
CSARDRVFATNEKLFF
>TRBJ2-3|TRBV6-2/TRBV6-3|-|TRBD2
TGTGCCAGCGGCAGCGGGACCCTCACAGATACGCAGTATTTT
CASGSGTLTDTQYF
>TRBJ2-5|TRBV4-2|few|-
TGTGCCAGCGGCCAGGGGGCGGGGGGGCAAGAGACCCAGTACTTC
CASGQGAGGQETQYF
>TRBJ1-1|TRBV6-1|-|-
TGTGCCAACAGGACACAGGGCCCTCGAACTGAAGCTTTCTTT
CANRTQGPRTEAFF
>TRBJ2-7|TRBV11-2|many|-
TGTGCCAGCAGCCCCCAACAGGGCTCGGGGAACTACGAGCAGTACTTC
CASSPQQGSGNYEQYF
>TRBJ1-1|TRBV7-2|many|TRBD1
TGTGCCAGCAGCCTCGGGACAGCAAGATCAGCTTTCTTT
CASSLGTARSAFF
>TRBJ2-3|TRBV5-5|many|-
TGTGCCAGCAGCCCGCTTGTAGGGGCCACCACAGATACGCAGTATTTT
CASSPLVGATTDTQYF
>TRBJ1-2|TRBV12-3/TRBV12-4|many|TRBD1
TGTGCCAGCAGTTCTACAGGGGCAGGCTATGGCTACACCTTC
CASSSTGAGYGYTF
>TRBJ2-1|TRBV10-3|-|-
TGTGCCATCAGCCCCAAGGGGGGGGCCGTTGGCAATGAGCAGTTCTTC
CAISPKGGAVGNEQFF
>TRBJ2-5|TRBV4-1|many|TRBD2
TGCGCCAGCAGCCAAGCTAGCGGAGGTGGAGAGACCCAGTACTTC
CASSQASGGGETQYF
>TRBJ2-1|TRBV12-3/TRBV12-4|-|-
TGTGCCAGCAGTACCGGGTCGAGGGCCAATCAGCAGTTCTTC
CASSTGSRANQQFF
>TRBJ1-1|TRBV28|-|-
TGTGCCAGCAGGGGCCCTCTCTCTCTGGGAGCTTTCTTT
CASRGPLSLGAFF
>TRBJ2-2|TRBV9|-|TRBD1
TGTGCCAGCAGCGTTGACAGGGGGCGGTGGACCGGGGAGCTGTTTTTT
CASSVDRGRWTGELFF
>TRBJ2-3|TRBV20-1|once|-
TGCAGTGCTAGATTGGCTAGCACAGATACGCAGTGTTTT
CSARLASTDTQCF
>TRBJ1-1|TRBV7-2|many|-
TGTGCCAGCAGCTTAGCGCTAAGGGGGACTGAAGCTTTCTTT
CASSLALRGTEAFF
>TRBJ2-3|TRBV29-1|many|TRBD1
TGCAGCGTTGACATATCACACAGGGGGAGCACAGATACGCAGTATTTT
CSVDISHRGSTDTQYF
>TRBJ1-2|TRBV4-1|many|-
TGCGCCAGCAGCCAATCCCCAGAATCCTATGGCTACACCTTC
CASSQSPESYGYTF
>TRBJ1-2|TRBV3-1|many|TRBD1
TGTGCCAGCAGCCAAGAGACAGGGAGCTACTATGGCTACACCTTC
CASSQETGSYYGYTF
>TRBJ2-5|TRBV20-1|-|-
TGCGGTGCTATAACTTGGTCGGAGACCCAGTACTTC
CGAITWSETQYF
>TRBJ1-6|TRBV20-1|many|-
TGCAGTGCGATGGACGGTCAAAATTCACCCCTCCACTTT
CSAMDGQNSPLHF
>TRBJ1-4|TRBV5-5|many|-
TGTGCCAGCAGCGTTACACGCACGAATGAAAAACTGTTTTTT
CASSVTRTNEKLFF
>TRBJ2-7|TRBV28|many|-
TGTGCCAGCAGTTCACCCCCCGGGGGCCAATACGAGCAGTACTTC
CASSSPPGGQYEQYF
>TRBJ1-1|TRBV5-1|many|-
TGCGCCAGCAGTTTGGGGCGGGTGAACACTGAAGCTTTCTTT
CASSLGRVNTEAFF
>TRBJ2-2|TRBV9|-|-
TGTGCCAGCAGCGTGAGGACAGCGAACACCGGGGAGCTGTTTTTT
CASSVRTANTGELFF
>TRBJ2-1|TRBV5-1|many|TRBD2
TGCGCCAGCAGCCCGGGACTAGCGGGCTTGATCGGAGAGCAGTTCTTC
CASSPGLAGLIGEQFF
>TRBJ2-5|TRBV5-1|few|-
TGCGCCAGCAGCTTGGAGCCAGGGTCGTACCAAGAGACCCAGTACTTC
CASSLEPGSYQETQYF
>TRBJ2-2|TRBV7-8|many|-
TGTGCCAGCAGCCCGACAGTGAACACCGGGGAGCTGTTTTTT
CASSPTVNTGELFF
>TRBJ2-4|TRBV18|few|-
TGTGCCAGCTCACGAGCCGGACAGGAGGGAGACATTCAGTACTTC
CASSRAGQEGDIQYF
>TRBJ1-5|TRBV5-1|-|-
TGCGCCAGCAGCTTGGAGGGGATAGGTCAGCCCCAGCATTTT
CASSLEGIGQPQHF
>TRBJ2-3|TRBV20-1|-|-
TGCAGTGCGCCCGCCGATTTGGCAGATACGCAGTATTTT
CSAPADLADTQYF
>TRBJ1-2|TRBV5-1|many|-
TGCGCCAGCAGCTCCCGGGAAATTGGCTACACCTTC
CASSSREIGYTF
>TRBJ2-1|TRBV7-2|many|-
TGTGCCAGCAGACAAGAGCGGGTCAGCTACAATGAGCAGTTCTTC
CASRQERVSYNEQFF
>TRBJ2-2|TRBV4-1|medium-sized|TRBD1
TGCGCCAGCAGCCAAAAGGGGACAGGGGTGACCGGGGAGCTGTTTTTT
CASSQKGTGVTGELFF
>TRBJ2-7|TRBV7-2|many|TRBD1
TGTGCCACCACAGGGGGAGGTTCCTACGAGCAGTACTTC
CATTGGGSYEQYF